The 6 T cell receptor beta chains below were found in one sample sequenced in a study of T cells in Graves' hyperthyroidism and ophthalmopathy. Template material for amplifying TCR beta CDR3 regions consisted of RNA transcripts. TCR CDR3 underwent first-round RT-PCR with the HTBI primer set. TCRdb analysed the multiplex PCR reads with MiXCR anew, one entry per CDR3 protein. The top ten hold 17% of the sample, which has over 500,000 distinct CDR3 sequences, roughly a sixth seen once. Input material: blood. The source is a woman under 30 with Graves' ophthalmopathy.

In its sample, this clonotype was seen a few times. The chain combines TRBV6-6 with TRBJ1-5, with a tentative D call TRBD1 (5 bases). CDR1 and CDR2 (germline): MNHNY, SVGAGI (reference sequence). The CDR3 is made up of 14 amino acids. Between the trimmed V and J ends, which lost 0 bases and 6 bases, there was a span of 9 bases. The CDR3 sequence: CASSYSMGLQPQHF. CDR3 DNA sequence: TGTGCCAGCAGTTACTCGATGGGGCTTCAGCCCCAGCATTTT.

V is TRBV6-1 and J is TRBJ2-7, with TRBD1 as a possible D gene (5 bases). The CDR3 has 14 residues. V was clipped by 8 bases and J by 3 bases, with 17 bases between them. Germline values: CDR1 MNHNS, CDR2 SASEGT. The CDR3 DNA follows: TGTGCCAGCGGGGCCGCAGGCGAGTTCTACGAGCAGTACTTC. Encoded protein: CASGAAGEFYEQYF.

This clonotype was counted many times. The chain joins TRBV27 to TRBJ1-2; 8 positions match TRBD1. In germline, CDR1 is MNHEY, CDR2 SMNVEV (reference sequence). This CDR3 contains 14 residues. V shed 5 bases and J 7 bases; nucleotides not matched to a gene: 9. The CDR3 region is CASSGRGRGAGYTF. Written as DNA, the CDR3 is TGTGCCAGCAGTGGCAGGGGGCGCGGGGCTGGCTACACCTTC.

In its sample, this clonotype was seen a few times. This sequence joins TRBV20-1 and TRBJ2-5, with 10 bases aligning to TRBD2. CDR3 length: 16 amino acids. J was trimmed by 2 bases and V by 1 base; bases with no gene match: 7. Germline V gene data show CDR1 as DFQATT and CDR2 as SNEGSKA (reference sequence). DNA for the CDR3: TGCAGTGCTAGAGGGCTCGGACTAGCGGCTCAAGAGACCCAGTACTTC. Its translation is CSARGLGLAAQETQYF.

Turning to this clonotype: A single base separates this from a much larger clone, so it may be a read error. V is TRBV27 and J is TRBJ2-7, with a weak D call TRBD1 (6 bases). The J call may be incorrect, as the DNA end agrees better with TRBJ2-1. The CDR3 consists of 14 residues. CDR1 and CDR2 (germline): MNHEY, SMNVEV (reference sequence). The CDR3 DNA follows: TGTGCCAGCAGTTCCACAGGGCGAATTTACGAGCAGTTCTTC. Its translation: CASSSTGRIYEQFF.

This clonotype was counted between two and nine times. DNA for the CDR3: TGTGCCACCAGCCGAGGGCGGCGGTCGGAAAACATTCAGTACTTC. This gives the protein CATSRGRRSENIQYF. This chain uses TRBV15 with TRBJ2-4, with D perhaps TRBD2 (5 bases). Germline loops: CDR1 LNHNV, CDR2 YYDKDF (reference sequence). CDR3 length equals 15 residues. Trimming shortened V by 5 bases and J by 5 bases, and 16 bases separated the two germline ends.